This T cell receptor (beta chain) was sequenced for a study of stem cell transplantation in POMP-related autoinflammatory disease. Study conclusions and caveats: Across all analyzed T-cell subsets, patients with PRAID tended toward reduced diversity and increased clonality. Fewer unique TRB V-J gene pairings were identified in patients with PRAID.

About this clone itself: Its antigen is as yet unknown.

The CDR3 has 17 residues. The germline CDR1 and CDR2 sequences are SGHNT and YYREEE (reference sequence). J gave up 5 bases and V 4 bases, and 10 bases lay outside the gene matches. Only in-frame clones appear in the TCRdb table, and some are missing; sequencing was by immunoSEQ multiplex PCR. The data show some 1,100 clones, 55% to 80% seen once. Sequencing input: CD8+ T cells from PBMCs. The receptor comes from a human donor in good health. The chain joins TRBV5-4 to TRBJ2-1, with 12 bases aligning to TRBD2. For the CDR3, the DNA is TGTGCCAGCAGCGACCAACTAGCGGGGGGAACCCACAATGAGCAGTTCTTC. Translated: CASSDQLAGGTHNEQFF.